Following are 22 T cell receptor beta chains from one sample sequenced in a study of blood T cells in healthy people across ages. With a J-beta primer mix and a sample-barcoded 5' primer, a second PCR ran roughly 6 to 11 cycles. TCRdb passed the 5' RACE reads through MiXCR, listing each CDR3 protein once. The sample lists 850,000 or so distinct CDR3 sequences; 29% were seen once. The sample taken for sequencing was blood. These receptors came from an elderly woman in good health.

Remarks on this clonotype: A much larger clone differs from this one at a single base, so this may be a read error. The J gene is TRBJ2-1, the V gene TRBV20-1; 8 positions agree with TRBD2. The J call may be incorrect, as the DNA end agrees better with TRBJ2-7. CDR3 size: 12 residues. Germline lookup yields CDR1 DFQATT and CDR2 SNEGSKA (reference sequence). CDR3 in DNA: TGCAGTGCGGGACTAGTAAACAATGAGCAGTACTTC. Its translation: CSAGLVNNEQYF.

The J gene is TRBJ2-2, the V gene TRBV10-3; D is possibly TRBD1 or TRBD2 (5 bases each). Germline lookup yields CDR1 ENHRY and CDR2 SYGVKD. This CDR3 has 15 amino acids. The V and J ends lost 3 bases and 4 bases respectively, with 12 bases between them. CDR3 amino acids: CAISDFGTPTGELFF. The CDR3 DNA reads TGTGCCATCAGTGACTTCGGGACGCCCACCGGGGAGCTGTTTTTT.

This sequence joins TRBV6-2 or TRBV6-3 and TRBJ2-5; no clear D. The V end lost 4 bases, the J end lost 13 bases, and 13 bases lay between the germline ends. Germline V gene lookup returns CDR1 MNHEY and CDR2 SVGEGT. This CDR3 comprises 11 residues. CDR3 loop: CASSSGVLRYF. The CDR3 DNA reads as TGTGCCAGCAGTTCAGGAGTTTTAAGGTACTTC.

This clonotype showed up just a few times. Being one base from a much bigger clone, this may be a read error. V and J are TRBV28 and TRBJ2-1; D not resolved. V gave up 2 bases and J gave up 12 bases, with 11 bases separating them. Germline CDR1 is MDHEN and CDR2 is SYDVKM. CDR3 length: 12 amino acids. CDR3 DNA: TGTGCCAGCAGTTTAGGTAGTTATGGGCAGTTCTTC. Translation: CASSLGSYGQFF.

This clonotype came up many times. The CDR3 region has the DNA TGCGCCAGCAGCCAAGAAGCAAGGGCCGAAGAGACCCAGTACTTC. Translation gives CASSQEARAEETQYF. The V and J genes are TRBV4-1 and TRBJ2-5; no clear D gene. This CDR3 is built from 15 residues. The germline CDR1 and CDR2 sequences are MGHRA and YSYEKL. V was pared by 0 bases and J by 3 bases, with 11 bases between.

As concerns this clonotype: Germline is not matched at one junction end, which may reflect a read error. This chain connects TRBV14 to TRBJ2-2; D possibly corresponds to TRBD2 (5 bases). Germline lookup yields CDR1 SGHDN and CDR2 FVKESK. This CDR3 region has 14 residues. The CDR3 sequence: CASSPRAVAGERFF. The CDR3 coding sequence is TGTGCCAGCAGCCCGCGGGCAGTCGCCGGGGAGCGGTTTTTT.

At least ten counts were recorded for this clonotype. V gene TRBV7-2 combines with J gene TRBJ2-7; TRBD1 is a possible D gene (6 bases). Trimming left V 1 base short and J 3 bases short, with 13 bases between. The CDR3 totals 15 residues. Germline assignment: CDR1 SGHTA and CDR2 FQGNSA. CDR3 sequence reads: CASSLEQGNFYEQYF. The CDR3 DNA reads TGTGCCAGCAGCTTAGAACAGGGAAACTTCTACGAGCAGTACTTC.

This clonotype showed up many times. The V gene is TRBV7-2, the J gene TRBJ1-2; 8 bases agree with TRBD1. Germline lookup yields CDR1 SGHTA and CDR2 FQGNSA. Trimming cost V 5 bases and J 6 bases; bases outside gene matches: 8. This CDR3 contains 14 residues. The CDR3 DNA sequence: TGTGCCAGCAGCACACGACAGGGGCTGGATGGCTACACCTTC. Its translation is CASSTRQGLDGYTF.

The chain links TRBV20-1 to TRBJ2-5; 14 nucleotides match TRBD2. CDR3 length: 15 residues. The germline V gene encodes CDR1 DFQATT and CDR2 SNEGSKA (reference sequence). The V and J ends lost 6 bases and 5 bases, in that order; junction bases with no gene match: 8. The CDR3 DNA reads as TGCAGTGCAGAGGGACTAGCGGGAGCGCTGGAGACCCAGTACTTC. It codes for CSAEGLAGALETQYF.

J is TRBJ1-1 and V is TRBV19, with TRBD1 identical over 8 bases. V lost 3 bases, J lost 3 bases, and 12 bases stayed unmatched. This CDR3 comprises 17 residues. Germline assignment: CDR1 LNHDA and CDR2 SQIVND (reference sequence). The CDR3 DNA sequence: TGTGCCAGTAGTATTGTCCCAACAGGGACAGGAGACACTGAAGCTTTCTTT. This encodes CASSIVPTGTGDTEAFF.

Turning to this clonotype: One junction end disagrees with the germline gene, perhaps due to a read error. The V call is TRBV15, the J call TRBJ1-2; D is unresolved. This CDR3 is 14 amino acids long. Germline V gene lookup returns CDR1 LNHNV and CDR2 YYDKDF (reference sequence). This chain's CDR3 is CATSRVSKNYGHTF. CDR3 sequence (DNA): TGTGCTACCAGCAGAGTGTCCAAGAACTATGGCCACACCTTC. Complete variable domain (other parts from reference TRBV15 and TRBJ1-2): DAMVIQNPRYQVTQFGKPVTLSCSQTLNHNVMYWYQQKSSQAPKLLFHYYDKDFNNEADTPDNFQSRRPNTSFCFLDIRSPGLGDTAMYLCATSRVSKNYGHTFGSGTRLTVV.

V usage is TRBV7-6 and J usage is TRBJ2-3; 7 nucleotides agree with TRBD2. The CDR3 length is 16 residues. V lost 2 bases and J lost 2; bases outside the gene matches: 7. Germline V CDR1 and CDR2: SGHVS, FNYEAQ. The CDR3 is CASSLLASGATDTQYF. The CDR3 nucleotides read TGTGCCAGCAGCTTACTTGCTAGCGGCGCCACAGATACGCAGTATTTT. The full variable domain, in which reference TRBV7-6 and TRBJ2-3 provide the parts outside the CDR3, is GAGVSQSPRYKVTKRGQDVALRCDPISGHVSLYWYRQALGQGPEFLTYFNYEAQQDKSGLPNDRFSAERPEGSISTLTIQRTEQRDSAMYRCASSLLASGATDTQYFGPGTRLTVL.

The V and J genes are TRBV5-1 and TRBJ2-3; D might be TRBD2 (5 bases). The CDR3 covers 15 residues. V was clipped by 3 bases and J by 7 bases, with 18 bases between them. Germline V CDR1 and CDR2: SGHRS, YFSETQ. The DNA for the CDR3 is TGCGCCAGCAGCTCGAACTCCGGGAACGCGAATACGCAGTATTTT. Its protein is CASSSNSGNANTQYF.

This clonotype was recorded a few times. A much larger clone differs by one base, so this may be a read error. The chain links TRBV7-9 to TRBJ2-7; either TRBD1 or TRBD2 may fit D (5 bases each). Germline lookup yields CDR1 SEHNR and CDR2 FQNEAQ (reference sequence). The CDR3 spans 15 residues. CDR3 nucleotide sequence: TGTACCAGCAGCTTTGGGGACCCAAGCAGGGACGAGCAGTACTTC. Protein: CTSSFGDPSRDEQYF.

This clonotype has just a few counts. Possible read error: a much larger clone is one base away. The chain couples TRBV6-1 to TRBJ2-4; either TRBD1 or TRBD2 may fit D (7 bases each). The CDR3 has 15 amino acids. The germline V gene has CDR1 MNHNS and CDR2 SASEGT. The germline V and J ends were trimmed by 7 bases and 13 bases, with 26 bases remaining between them. The CDR3 DNA sequence: TGTGCCAGCAACAGGGGTACCCTAACTGGGGGGGGGCAGTACTTC. It codes for CASNRGTLTGGGQYF.

This clonotype was recorded at least ten times. V gene TRBV5-5 combines with J gene TRBJ2-1; 15 nucleotides line up with TRBD2. The germline V gene has CDR1 SGHKS and CDR2 YYEKEE (reference sequence). J was trimmed by 3 bases and V by 3 bases; bases with no gene match: 7. The CDR3 loop spans 18 amino acids. CDR3 sequence: CASSYGLAGGLNYNEQFF. CDR3 nucleotide sequence: TGTGCCAGCAGCTATGGACTAGCGGGGGGGCTTAACTACAATGAGCAGTTCTTC.

As to this clonotype: Since a much larger clone is just one base distant, this may be a read error. This chain uses TRBV6-2 or TRBV6-3 with TRBJ2-7; D unclear. This CDR3 region has 13 residues. From germline, CDR1 is MNHEY and CDR2 SVGEGT. Between the trimmed V and J ends, which lost 0 bases and 7 bases, there was a span of 10 bases. The CDR3 loop reads CASSYSQRNEQYF. The CDR3 DNA follows: TGTGCCAGCAGTTACTCACAAAGGAATGAGCAGTACTTC.

The rearrangement uses TRBV18 and TRBJ1-4, with D maybe TRBD1 (6 bases). The CDR3 is 15 amino acids. V lost 5 bases to trimming and J lost 2 bases, with 12 bases between them. Germline CDR1 and CDR2: KGHSH and LQKENI. This chain's CDR3 is CASSRSTGTNEKLFF. In DNA form, the CDR3 reads TGTGCCAGCTCAAGGTCGACAGGCACTAATGAAAAACTGTTTTTT.

This clonotype has just a few counts. This rearrangement joins TRBV15 to TRBJ2-1, with D perhaps given as TRBD1 or TRBD2 (6 bases each). Gene TRBJ2-7 matches the end of the DNA better, so the J call may be wrong. Germline lookup yields CDR1 LNHNV and CDR2 YYDKDF (reference sequence). The CDR3 loop spans 17 amino acids. The CDR3 is CATSRYDGGPLYNEQYF. The CDR3 nucleotides read TGTGCCACCAGCAGGTATGACGGGGGCCCTCTTTACAATGAGCAGTACTTC.

V usage is TRBV6-5 and J usage is TRBJ2-7; 11 positions match TRBD2. The length of the CDR3 is 15 residues. The junction had 16 bases not matched to a gene; V was cut back by 6 bases and J by 12 bases. In germline, CDR1 is MNHEY, CDR2 SVGAGI. CDR3 bases: TGTGCCAGCAGACAATTAGCGGGGGGGCGTGAGACCCTGTACTTC. It specifies CASRQLAGGRETLYF.

This clonotype was picked up many times. The chain couples TRBV11-2 to TRBJ2-3; 9 bases agree with TRBD2. The CDR3 has 17 residues. The germline V gene encodes CDR1 SGHAT and CDR2 FQNNGV. Losses at the gene ends were 1 base for V and 6 bases for J; bases not matched to a gene: 11. The CDR3: CASSLGIGSTSGDTQYF. The CDR3 nucleotides read TGTGCCAGCAGCTTAGGTATCGGATCGACTAGCGGTGATACGCAGTATTTT.

This clonotype was detected many times. This chain uses TRBV12-3 or TRBV12-4 with TRBJ2-5; the D gene is possibly TRBD1 (5 bases). Trimming removed 1 base at V and 5 bases at J, with 17 bases between. This CDR3 has 16 amino acids. The CDR3 region is CASSLVPPKAGETQYF. CDR3 coding DNA: TGTGCCAGCAGTTTAGTTCCCCCAAAAGCAGGGGAGACCCAGTACTTC.